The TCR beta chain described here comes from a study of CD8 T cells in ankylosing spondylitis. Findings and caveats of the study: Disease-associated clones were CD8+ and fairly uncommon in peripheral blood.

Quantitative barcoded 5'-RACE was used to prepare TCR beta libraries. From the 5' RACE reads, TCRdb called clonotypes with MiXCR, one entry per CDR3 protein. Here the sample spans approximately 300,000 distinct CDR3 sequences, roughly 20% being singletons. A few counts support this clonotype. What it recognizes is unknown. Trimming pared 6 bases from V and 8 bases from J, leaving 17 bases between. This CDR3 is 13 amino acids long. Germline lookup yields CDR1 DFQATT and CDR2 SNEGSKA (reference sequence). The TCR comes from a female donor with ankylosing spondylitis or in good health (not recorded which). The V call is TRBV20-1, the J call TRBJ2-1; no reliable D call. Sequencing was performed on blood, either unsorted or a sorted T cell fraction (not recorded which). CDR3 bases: TGCAGTGCCAGCCGGGCCCTGGACCATGAGCAGTTCTTC. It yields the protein CSASRALDHEQFF.